This entry describes one TCR beta chain. Its antigen is currently not known. Base quality data are lacking; no much larger clone is found one base away. TCRbeta CDR3 regions were amplified from genomic DNA by means of the immunoSEQ Assay, a bias-controlled multiplex PCR. Processing in the source paper ran as follows. The number of nucleated cells in each sample was estimated by amplification of reference gene primers within the assay. Sequence reads were collapsed and filtered to measure the absolute abundance of every unique TCRbeta CDR3 rearrangement. Productive Simpson clonality was computed per sample as the square root of Simpson's diversity index over productive rearrangements. The source is immuneACCESS, and TCRdb retained only in-frame sequences with V and J called. Part of the clones is not carried over; for the studies checked, unresolved V genes explain less than half of this, and the remainder is unexplained. V, J and clone size were drawn from that table, and D and trimming were deduced from the DNA. The sample profile shows around 140,000 clones; more than 75% of them were found once. The leading ten clones occupy roughly 2.5% of the sample.

The sample belongs to a study of blood T cell repertoires in COVID-19 (dated by TCRdb to 2020 to 2021). With regard to the full study: Samples covering the acute and convalescent phases of COVID-19 were provided by collaborators in the United States, Italy and Spain. Deeply sampled blood TCRbeta repertoires from subjects exposed to, actively infected with, or recovered from COVID-19 were included in the dataset. HLA class I and class II types, where available, came from metadata supplied by the sample provider rather than from assay-based typing. The prospective study material was composed of cDNA or gDNA derived from T cells, B-cell-depleted T cells, or PBMCs. Sample metadata almost always included a de-identified subject ID, COVID-19 status, age in years and sex. The repertoires were released in a freely available public database meant as a resource for research on the immune response to SARS-CoV-2. The samples were drawn from the first 160 participants of the ongoing ImmuneRACE study and from 950 to 1,500 subjects provided by 6 global collaborators.

The cysteine opens and the phenylalanine closes a CDR3 of 20 amino acids. The entry retains the CDR3 DNA only, 60 bases that are in frame from base 1. Here V drops 5 bases and J drops 4 bases, and the junction holds 20 bases not matched to any gene. As encoded in the germline V gene (reference sequence), CDR1 is PRHDT while CDR2 is FYEKMQ. Each collaborating institution followed its own protocols to collect whole blood in K2EDTA tubes. For TCRbeta analysis, collaborators shipped samples as frozen whole blood, isolated PBMCs, or DNA extracted from either of those sample types. Summary of the overall study and its limitations: How much clinical and demographic metadata was included differed by source and by participant, and the metadata was provided uncurated.

Recombination linked TRBV13 to TRBJ2-1, with 10 bases matching TRBD2. This TCR was recovered from a man between 45 and 60 years old with active COVID-19. Sequencing was done on a sample of peripheral blood. CDR3 loop: CASSRQTGRLAGEPYNEQFF. Here is the DNA: TGTGCCAGCAGCAGACAGACAGGGCGGCTAGCGGGGGAACCTTACAATGAGCAGTTCTTC.